This T cell receptor beta chain appears in the sequencing data of a study of Graves' ophthalmopathy and Graves' hyperthyroidism. Amplification of the TCR beta CDR3 regions used RNA transcripts (as template). The workflow started with a first-round RT-PCR run with HTBI primers and then moved on to a second-round multiplex PCR. TCRdb independently ran MiXCR on the multiplex PCR reads; one entry per CDR3 protein. The sample records about 220,000 distinct CDR3 sequences, 20% to 25% being singletons. The CDR3 spans 14 residues. V was clipped by 11 bases and J by 2 bases, with 18 bases between them. Germline-derived CDR1 and CDR2 are MNHEY and SMNVEV (reference sequence). This clonotype was observed at least ten times.

Sequencing was done on a sample of peripheral blood. The TCR originated in a woman in her fifties or sixties with Graves' ophthalmopathy. This chain uses TRBV27 with TRBJ2-5; D remains ambiguous. Written as DNA, the CDR3 is TGTGCCTGCCTATTGGGGATGCGGCAAGAGACCCAGTACTTC. Amino acid sequence: CACLLGMRQETQYF.